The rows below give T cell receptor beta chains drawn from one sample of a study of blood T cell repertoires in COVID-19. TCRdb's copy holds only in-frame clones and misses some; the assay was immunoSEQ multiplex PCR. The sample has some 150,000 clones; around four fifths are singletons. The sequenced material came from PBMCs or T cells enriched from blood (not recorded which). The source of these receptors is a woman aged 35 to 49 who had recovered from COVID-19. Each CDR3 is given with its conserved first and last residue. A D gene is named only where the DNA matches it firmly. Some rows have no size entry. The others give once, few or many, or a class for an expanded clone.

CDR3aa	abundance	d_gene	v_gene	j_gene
CASSPGDRGPEAFF	NA	TRBD1	TRBV9	TRBJ1-1
CASRDPSGGSTDTQYF	NA	TRBD2	TRBV19	TRBJ2-3
CASSLIPQGPDGYTF	few	NA	TRBV7-8	TRBJ1-2
CASSVEVRDYGYTF	NA	NA	TRBV9	TRBJ1-2
CASSLYPEGQLYNSPLHF	NA	TRBD1	TRBV7-3	TRBJ1-6
CASTHAGIRGDQPQHF	NA	NA	TRBV6-6	TRBJ1-5
CASASGTGNGNTIYF	once	TRBD1	TRBV18	TRBJ1-3
CTSSQGGGEVGEKLFF	NA	NA	TRBV1	TRBJ1-4
CASSLLQGTYNEQFF	NA	NA	TRBV5-1	TRBJ2-1
CASSRRAGGADTQYF	few	NA	TRBV2	TRBJ2-3
CASSLGQYLGEKLFF	few	NA	TRBV7-9	TRBJ1-4
CASSQNSGNTIYF	once	NA	TRBV6-5	TRBJ1-3
CASSQLGVTRGRYNEQFF	NA	TRBD2	TRBV23-1	TRBJ2-1
CASSLNNRGYGTEAFF	NA	TRBD1	TRBV5-1	TRBJ1-1
CASSFGQGAEKLFF	NA	TRBD1	TRBV7-9	TRBJ1-4
CASSPPSGGAYF	NA	TRBD2	TRBV4-2	TRBJ2-3
CASSFGREETQYF	NA	NA	TRBV5-5	TRBJ2-5
CASSLIGDEQYF	NA	NA	TRBV5-5	TRBJ2-7
CASSLTLTYEQYF	NA	NA	TRBV23-1	TRBJ2-7
CASGAKRGTYNEQFF	few	TRBD2	TRBV12-5	TRBJ2-1
CAISLGQGPDTQYF	NA	TRBD1	TRBV10-3	TRBJ2-3
CASSQGQGAREQYF	NA	TRBD1	TRBV18	TRBJ2-7
CASTPFGGGGNTEAFF	NA	NA	TRBV7-9	TRBJ1-1
CASSPGGDWFYGYTF	NA	NA	TRBV18	TRBJ1-2
CASSVGAGWSTDTQYF	NA	NA	TRBV9	TRBJ2-3
CAWSRENTEAFF	once	NA	TRBV30	TRBJ1-1
CASSKVGTALYEQYF	NA	TRBD1	TRBV19	TRBJ2-7
CATSDRPEKKKNYEQYF	NA	NA	TRBV24-1	TRBJ2-7
CASSHGGGTAYNEQFF	NA	NA	TRBV3-1/TRBV3-2	TRBJ2-1
CASGFGVRTGGNNEQFF	NA	TRBD1	TRBV12-5	TRBJ2-1
CATSDPSGGLNTGELFF	few	TRBD2	TRBV24-1	TRBJ2-2
CASSHREVPYEQYF	NA	TRBD2	TRBV5-4	TRBJ2-7
CASSKGQGGLTIEQYF	once	TRBD1	TRBV5-1	TRBJ2-7
CASSLESEGGELFF	NA	NA	TRBV5-1	TRBJ2-2
CASSLQGWAYNEQFF	NA	NA	TRBV5-1	TRBJ2-1
CASSNPGTGPNGYTF	NA	TRBD1	TRBV27	TRBJ1-2
CATSREGQSVSTEAFF	NA	NA	TRBV15	TRBJ1-1
CATSGSSGANVLTF	NA	NA	TRBV15	TRBJ2-6
CASSVDGGQANSPLHF	few	TRBD1	TRBV9	TRBJ1-6
CASSLRYGYTF	NA	NA	TRBV12-3/TRBV12-4	TRBJ1-2
CASSAGTDILHPAYEQYF	NA	TRBD1	TRBV7-9	TRBJ2-7
CSVRWSDGYTF	NA	NA	TRBV20-1	TRBJ1-2
CASSREGIWTGELFF	NA	NA	TRBV5-6	TRBJ2-2
CASRATGGGYEQYF	NA	NA	TRBV21-1	TRBJ2-7
CASLGRVGYNSPLHF	once	NA	TRBV27	TRBJ1-6
CASRQGNSPLHF	NA	NA	TRBV3-1/TRBV3-2	TRBJ1-6
CASSSGTTEAFF	NA	NA	TRBV12-3/TRBV12-4	TRBJ1-1
CASSYSYEQYF	NA	NA	TRBV14	TRBJ2-7
CASSSSGRATGELFF	NA	TRBD2	TRBV6-2/TRBV6-3	TRBJ2-2
CASSFGQGGTGELFF	once	TRBD1	TRBV5-4	TRBJ2-2
CAIRGQGHEKLFF	NA	TRBD1	TRBV10-3	TRBJ1-4
CASSPTGGRSPLHF	NA	TRBD1	TRBV19	TRBJ1-6
CASSAPDSYNEQFF	NA	NA	TRBV19	TRBJ2-1
CSVEDWLDANNEQFF	NA	NA	TRBV29-1	TRBJ2-1
CASSLERGEQFF	NA	TRBD2	TRBV4-2	TRBJ2-1
CASSLGRLGGTDTQYF	NA	NA	TRBV7-2	TRBJ2-3
CASSLGGRNYNEQFF	NA	TRBD2	TRBV5-4	TRBJ2-1
CASSLVLAGTGELFF	few	NA	TRBV5-1	TRBJ2-2
CASSLLMREKPYEQYF	NA	NA	TRBV27	TRBJ2-7
CASSLATEAGAFVEQFF	NA	TRBD2	TRBV5-1	TRBJ2-1